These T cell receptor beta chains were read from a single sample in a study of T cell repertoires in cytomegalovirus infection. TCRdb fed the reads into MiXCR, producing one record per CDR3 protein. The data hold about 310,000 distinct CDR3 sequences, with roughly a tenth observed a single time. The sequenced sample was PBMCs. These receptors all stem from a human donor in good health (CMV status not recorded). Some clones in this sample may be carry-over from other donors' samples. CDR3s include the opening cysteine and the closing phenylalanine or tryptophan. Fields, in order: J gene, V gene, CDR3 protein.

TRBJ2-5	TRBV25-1	CASSAAGQGTETQYF
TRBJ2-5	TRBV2	CASNGLARASETQYF
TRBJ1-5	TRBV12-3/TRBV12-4	CASQRGGFNQPQHF
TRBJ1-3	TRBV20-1	CSAAGQGSGNTIYF
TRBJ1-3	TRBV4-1	CASSQGRGQTGNTIYF
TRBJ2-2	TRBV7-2	CASSPHGGSNTGELFF
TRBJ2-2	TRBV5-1	CASSLGVQKDTGELFF
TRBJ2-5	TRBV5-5	CASSLTSSRETQYF
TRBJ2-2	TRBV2	CASSDPSRDNTGELFF
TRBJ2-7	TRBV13	CASSLTGEAYEQYF
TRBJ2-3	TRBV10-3	CAISESTPFTDTQYF
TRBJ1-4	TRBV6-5	CASSEGGLGEKLFF
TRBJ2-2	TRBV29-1	CSVVGEPGELFF
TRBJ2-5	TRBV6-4	CASSAPTRKETQYF
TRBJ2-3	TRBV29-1	CSAQGDGADTQYF
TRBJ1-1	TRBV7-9	CASSGRDRGDPEAFF
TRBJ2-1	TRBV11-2	CASSAGTGGRTEQFF
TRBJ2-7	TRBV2	CASSEGRFSYEQYF
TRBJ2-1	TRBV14	CASSHRNEQFF
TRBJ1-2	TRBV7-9	CASRPDRGRPLGGYTF
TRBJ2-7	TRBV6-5	CASSYSIPTYEQYF
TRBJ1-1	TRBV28	CASMAVVNTEAFF
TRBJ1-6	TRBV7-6	CASKQGFFSPLHF
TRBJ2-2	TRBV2	CASWRGGNTGELFF
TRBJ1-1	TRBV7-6	CASSYTSQNTEAFF
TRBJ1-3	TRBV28	CASSSGQTYSGNTIYF
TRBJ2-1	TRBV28	CASNFRDSPYNEQFF
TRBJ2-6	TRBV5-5	CASSPDRRIPSGANVLTF
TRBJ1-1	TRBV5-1	CASSLRDERGAFF